This TCR beta chain was sequenced in a study of long-term antiretroviral therapy in people with HIV. As for the study in general: The 2015 immediate-ART recommendation came about a decade after the earliest samples. Study outcomes and limitations: Compared with controls, HIV repertoires showed narrower CDR3 length ranges.

Concerning this clone: Its antigen remains unknown.

Survey-level resolution applied to immunoSEQ assay v3.0. Sequencing was performed with immunoSEQ multiplex PCR; in TCRdb, only in-frame clones are kept and a portion is missing. Of tens of thousands of clones listed, 80% to 90% are singletons. Per germline, CDR1 SNHLY and CDR2 FYNNEI. This CDR3 has 16 residues. V was clipped by 6 bases and J by 4 bases; unmatched bases: 9. The input for sequencing was unsorted PBMCs, taken 1.2 years after starting antiretroviral therapy. This chain joins TRBV2 and TRBJ2-5; 12 nucleotides line up with TRBD2. The source is a woman in her forties or fifties with HIV. CDR3 in DNA: TGTGCCAGCAGAAAAGGACTAGCGGGGTTCCGAGAGACCCAGTACTTC. Its protein is CASRKGLAGFRETQYF.